The source of this T cell receptor beta chain is a study of T-cell reconstitution after alpha-beta-depleted transplantation in children. The CDR3 is 15 residues long. Trimming took off 2 bases at V and 3 bases at J, with 14 bases between the two ends. CDR1 ENHRY and CDR2 SYGVKD come from the germline V gene. Using unique molecular identifiers, the investigators prepared the TCRbeta library. TCRdb reprocessed the PCR reads via MiXCR and lists one record per CDR3 protein. The data contain 90,000 to 130,000 distinct CDR3 sequences, about 6% of them singletons. Study results and caveats: Several patients had high TCRbeta diversity at day 60; it came from surviving recipient T cells and thymic progenitors. Expanded graft clones, several hundred of them, were reportedly the source of alpha-beta T cells about two months after transplant. A year had passed since transplant, and T-cell counts and diversity by then came mostly from newly produced T cells.

The table lists this clonotype with many counts. Its antigen is unidentified. This clonotype originated in a male patient aged 2 to 9 who had a stem cell transplant for acute lymphoblastic leukemia, so the T cells may come from the graft donor. The chain employs TRBV10-3 and TRBJ2-7; D uncertain. Sequenced here: PBMCs, mostly from graft donor cells, sampled 360 days after TCRalphabeta/CD19-depleted stem cell transplant. CDR3: CAISEPGTWGYEQYF. The CDR3 coding sequence is TGTGCCATCAGTGAGCCCGGTACATGGGGCTACGAGCAGTACTTC.